This record covers a single T cell receptor (beta chain). Its target antigen remains unknown. No base-level quality is on record; no much larger clone is a single base apart. This entry is derived from a study of somatic mutations in cytotoxic T cells in rheumatoid arthritis (dated by TCRdb to about 2017). About the study as a whole: Sorted V beta1+ cells also underwent TCRB sequencing, and some V beta antibody-stained T-cell populations were flow-sorted at nearly 100% purity on a FACSAria II or Sony SH800. The median ages of the patient and control groups were essentially identical. TCRB deep sequencing was performed for some 60 rheumatoid arthritis patients and approximately 18 healthy controls. To characterize clonality, the study used TCRB deep sequencing while asking whether somatic mutations are carried by expanded CD8+ T-cell clones in newly diagnosed, untreated rheumatoid arthritis.

Healthy controls were over 15 blood donors whose buffy coats were used, with a median age of about 56 years (range about 21-80) and 50% to 60% female. Flow cytometry confirmed the purity of CD4+ and CD8+ cells that had been isolated by positive magnetic bead selection on an AutoMACS. Ficoll-Paque PLUS density gradient separation was used to isolate peripheral blood mononuclear cells. DNA from CD4-enriched, CD8-enriched or PBMC samples was extracted using Nucleospin Tissue or Tissue XS kits and then quantified on a Qubit 2.0 fluorometer. TCRB CDR3 sequencing used the immunoSEQ assay on genomic DNA. The original methods were these. Analyses were restricted to productive TCRB rearrangements. Defining a clone by its unique TCRB CDR3 sequence, the study calculated clonality as a productive clonality index derived from Shannon entropy. Repertoire overlap for a pair of samples was computed from each clone's template counts relative to total templates per sample. A correlation with a Spearman r of around 0.6 was found between V-gene usage by flow cytometry and V-gene usage by TCRB sequencing. Held by TCRdb, this immuneACCESS table contains in-frame sequences only and omits some clones. Under half of the omission traces to an unresolved V gene where checked; the cause of the rest is unknown. The DNA was the basis for D and trimming; V, J and clone size are from that table. The sample includes 30,000 to 45,000 clones, with 70% to 85% observed a single time. The ten largest clonotypes hold about 3.2% of the sample.

Beyond this particular receptor, the publication reports: The largest CD8+ clone made up more than 20% of CD8+ cells in 8 of 65 patients, and blood and synovial fluid shared several identical CD8+ TCRB sequences. The slight TRBV07 underrepresentation in patients was not adjusted for multiple comparisons. It was unknown which antigens the expanded CD8+ clones targeted, and their absence from virus-specific databases did not exclude viral specificity. Rheumatoid arthritis patients and age-matched healthy controls did not significantly differ in CD8+ T-cell clonality. CD8+ clonality increased with age in patients (Spearman r ~ 0.47) but not in healthy controls.

Trimming at the junction amounts to 2 bases on V and 6 bases on J, and the germline ends lie 5 bases apart. The germline V gene specifies MNHNS as CDR1 and SASEGT as CDR2. The CDR3, cysteine through phenylalanine, is 11 amino acids long. Just CDR3 DNA is preserved here, 33 bases in frame from base 1. This clonotype originated in a man aged 35 to 55 in good health. Sequencing was carried out using CD8+ T cells sorted from blood. The rearrangement joined TRBV6-1 to TRBJ2-7; the D gene remains uncertain. Read as DNA, the sequence is TGTGCCAGCAGTGAATATGTCGAGCAGTACTTC. The resulting protein is CASSEYVEQYF.